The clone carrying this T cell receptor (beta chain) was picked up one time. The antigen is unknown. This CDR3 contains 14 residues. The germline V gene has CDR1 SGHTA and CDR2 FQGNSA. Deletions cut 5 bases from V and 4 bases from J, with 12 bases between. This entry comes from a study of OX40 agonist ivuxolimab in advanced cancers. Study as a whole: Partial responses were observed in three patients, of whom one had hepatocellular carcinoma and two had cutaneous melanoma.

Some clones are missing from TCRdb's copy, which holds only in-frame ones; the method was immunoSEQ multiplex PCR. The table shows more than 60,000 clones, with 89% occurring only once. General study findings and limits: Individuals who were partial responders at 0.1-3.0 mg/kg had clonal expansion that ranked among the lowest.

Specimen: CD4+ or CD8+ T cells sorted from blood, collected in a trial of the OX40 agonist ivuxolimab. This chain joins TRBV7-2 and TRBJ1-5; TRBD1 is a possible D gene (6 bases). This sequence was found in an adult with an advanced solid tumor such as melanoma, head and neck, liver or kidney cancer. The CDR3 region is CASSPRRGNQPQHF. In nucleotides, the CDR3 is TGTGCCAGCAGCCCCCGAAGGGGGAATCAGCCCCAGCATTTT. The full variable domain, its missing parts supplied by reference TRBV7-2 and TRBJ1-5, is GAGVSQSPSNKVTEKGKDVELRCDPISGHTALYWYRQSLGQGLEFLIYFQGNSAPDKSGLPSDRFSAERTGGSVSTLTIQRTQQEDSAVYLCASSPRRGNQPQHFGDGTRLSIL.